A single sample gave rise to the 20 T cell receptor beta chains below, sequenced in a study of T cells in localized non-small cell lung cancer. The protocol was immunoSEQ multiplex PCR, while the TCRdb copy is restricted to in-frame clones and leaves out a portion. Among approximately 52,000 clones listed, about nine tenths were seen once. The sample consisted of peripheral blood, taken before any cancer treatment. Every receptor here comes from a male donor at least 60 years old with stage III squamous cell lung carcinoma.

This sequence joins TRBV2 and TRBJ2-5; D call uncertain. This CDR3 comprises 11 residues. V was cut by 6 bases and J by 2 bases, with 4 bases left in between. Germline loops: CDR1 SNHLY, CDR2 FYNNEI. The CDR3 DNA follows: TGTGCCAGCAGGGAACAAGAGACCCAGTACTTC. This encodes CASREQETQYF.

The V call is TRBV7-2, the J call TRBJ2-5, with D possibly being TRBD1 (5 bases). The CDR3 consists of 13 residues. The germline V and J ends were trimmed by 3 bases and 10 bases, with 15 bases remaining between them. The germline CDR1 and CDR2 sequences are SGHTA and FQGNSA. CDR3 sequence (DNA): TGTGCCAGCAGCTTGCAACAGGCAATGGACCAGTACTTC. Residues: CASSLQQAMDQYF. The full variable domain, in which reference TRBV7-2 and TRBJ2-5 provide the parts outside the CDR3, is GAGVSQSPSNKVTEKGKDVELRCDPISGHTALYWYRQSLGQGLEFLIYFQGNSAPDKSGLPSDRFSAERTGGSVSTLTIQRTQQEDSAVYLCASSLQQAMDQYFGPGTRLLVL.

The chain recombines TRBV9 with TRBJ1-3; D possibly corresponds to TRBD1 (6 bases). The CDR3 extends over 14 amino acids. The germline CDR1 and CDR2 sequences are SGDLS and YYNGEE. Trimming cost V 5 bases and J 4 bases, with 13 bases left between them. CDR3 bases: TGTGCCAGCAGTCCGGGGGGCTCCGGAAACACCATATATTTT. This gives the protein CASSPGGSGNTIYF.

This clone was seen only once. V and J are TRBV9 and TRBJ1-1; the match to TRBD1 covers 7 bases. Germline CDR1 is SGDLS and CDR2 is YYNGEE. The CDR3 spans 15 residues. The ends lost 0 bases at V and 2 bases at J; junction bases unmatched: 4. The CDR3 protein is CASSVGTGSNTEAFF. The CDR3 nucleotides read TGTGCCAGCAGCGTAGGGACAGGATCTAACACTGAAGCTTTCTTT.

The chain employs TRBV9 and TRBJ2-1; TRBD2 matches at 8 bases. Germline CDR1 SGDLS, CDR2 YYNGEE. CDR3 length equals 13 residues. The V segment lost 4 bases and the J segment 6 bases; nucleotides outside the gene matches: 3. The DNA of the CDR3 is TGTGCCAGCAGCATGGGACTAGTCAATGAGCAGTTCTTC. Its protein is CASSMGLVNEQFF.

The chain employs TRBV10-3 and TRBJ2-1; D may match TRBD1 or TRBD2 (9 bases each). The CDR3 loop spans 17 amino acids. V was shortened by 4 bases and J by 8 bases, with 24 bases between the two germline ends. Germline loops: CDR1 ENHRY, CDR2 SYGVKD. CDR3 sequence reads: CAISGISGGQGAYEQFF. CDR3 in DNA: TGTGCCATCAGTGGAATTAGCGGGGGACAGGGCGCTTATGAGCAGTTCTTC.

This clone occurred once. The CDR3, as DNA: TGTGCCAGCAGCTTCCTATCGGGAGACACCATATATTTT. It encodes CASSFLSGDTIYF. The chain employs TRBV11-1 and TRBJ1-3; D call uncertain. Trimming stripped 3 bases from V and 8 bases from J, with 11 bases between. The CDR3 covers 13 residues. CDR1 and CDR2 from the germline V gene are SGHAT and FQDESV (reference sequence).

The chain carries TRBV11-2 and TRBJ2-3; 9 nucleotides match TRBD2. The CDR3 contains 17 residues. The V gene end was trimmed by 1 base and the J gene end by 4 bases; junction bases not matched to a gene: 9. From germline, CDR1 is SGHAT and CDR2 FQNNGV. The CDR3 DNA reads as TGTGCCAGCAGCTTAGCAGGTAGCGGGAGATCGGCAGATACGCAGTATTTT. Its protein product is CASSLAGSGRSADTQYF. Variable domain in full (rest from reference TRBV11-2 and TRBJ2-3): EAGVAQSPRYKIIEKRQSVAFWCNPISGHATLYWYQQILGQGPKLLIQFQNNGVVDDSQLPKDRFSAERLKGVDSTLKIQPAKLEDSAVYLCASSLAGSGRSADTQYFGPGTRLTVL.

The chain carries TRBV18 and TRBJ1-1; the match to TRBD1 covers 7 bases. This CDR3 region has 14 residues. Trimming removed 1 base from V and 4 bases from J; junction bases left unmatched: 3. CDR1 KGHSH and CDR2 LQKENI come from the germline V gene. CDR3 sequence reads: CASSPQGAGTEAFF. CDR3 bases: TGTGCCAGCTCACCACAGGGGGCTGGCACTGAAGCTTTCTTT.

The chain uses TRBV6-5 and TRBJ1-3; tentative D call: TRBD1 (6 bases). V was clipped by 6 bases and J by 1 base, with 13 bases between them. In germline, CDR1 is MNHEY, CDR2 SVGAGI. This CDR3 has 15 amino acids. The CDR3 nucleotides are TGTGCCAGCAGGGCACCAGGGGTTTCTGGAAACACCATATATTTT. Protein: CASRAPGVSGNTIYF.

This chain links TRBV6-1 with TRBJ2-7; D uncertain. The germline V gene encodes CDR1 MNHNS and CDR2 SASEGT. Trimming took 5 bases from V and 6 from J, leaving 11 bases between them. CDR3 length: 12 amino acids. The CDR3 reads CASSYTVVEQYF. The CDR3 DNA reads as TGTGCCAGCAGTTATACAGTAGTCGAGCAGTACTTC.

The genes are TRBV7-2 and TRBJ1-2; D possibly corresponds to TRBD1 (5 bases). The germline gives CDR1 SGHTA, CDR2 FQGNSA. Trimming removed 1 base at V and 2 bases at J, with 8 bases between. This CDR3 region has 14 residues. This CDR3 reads CASSLGAGNYGYTF. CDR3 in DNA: TGTGCCAGCAGCTTAGGGGCAGGGAACTATGGCTACACCTTC.

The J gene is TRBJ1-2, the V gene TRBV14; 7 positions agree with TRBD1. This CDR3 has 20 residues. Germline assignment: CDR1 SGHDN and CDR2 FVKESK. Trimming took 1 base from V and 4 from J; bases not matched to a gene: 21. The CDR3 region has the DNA TGTGCCAGCAGCCAAGCAAATTTTGGGGCCCCGACAGGGCCGTTCTATGGCTACACCTTC. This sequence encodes CASSQANFGAPTGPFYGYTF.

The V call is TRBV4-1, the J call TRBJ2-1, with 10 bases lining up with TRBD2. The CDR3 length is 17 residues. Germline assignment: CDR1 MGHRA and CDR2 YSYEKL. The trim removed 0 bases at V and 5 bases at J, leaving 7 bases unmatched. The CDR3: CASSQDQDSGRHNEQFF. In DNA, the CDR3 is TGCGCCAGCAGCCAAGATCAGGATAGCGGGAGGCACAATGAGCAGTTCTTC.

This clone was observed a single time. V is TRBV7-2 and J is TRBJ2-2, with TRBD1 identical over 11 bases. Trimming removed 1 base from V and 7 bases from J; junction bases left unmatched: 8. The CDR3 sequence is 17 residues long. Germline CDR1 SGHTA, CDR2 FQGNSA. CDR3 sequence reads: CASSLVRTGGAGGELFF. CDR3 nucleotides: TGTGCCAGCAGCTTAGTCCGGACAGGGGGCGCGGGCGGGGAGCTGTTTTTT.

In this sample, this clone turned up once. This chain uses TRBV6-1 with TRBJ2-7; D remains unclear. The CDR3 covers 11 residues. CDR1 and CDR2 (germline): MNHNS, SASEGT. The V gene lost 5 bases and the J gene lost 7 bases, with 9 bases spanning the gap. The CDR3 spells CASSSLREQYF. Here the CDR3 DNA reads TGTGCCAGCAGTTCCCTGAGGGAGCAGTACTTC.

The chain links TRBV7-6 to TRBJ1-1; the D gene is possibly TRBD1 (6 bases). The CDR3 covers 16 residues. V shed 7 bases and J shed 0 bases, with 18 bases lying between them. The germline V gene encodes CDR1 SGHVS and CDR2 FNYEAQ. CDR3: CASKPTGTHLNTEAFF. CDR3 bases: TGTGCCAGCAAACCGACCGGGACACACCTGAACACTGAAGCTTTCTTT. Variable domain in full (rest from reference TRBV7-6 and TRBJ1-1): GAGVSQSPRYKVTKRGQDVALRCDPISGHVSLYWYRQALGQGPEFLTYFNYEAQQDKSGLPNDRFSAERPEGSISTLTIQRTEQRDSAMYRCASKPTGTHLNTEAFFGQGTRLTVV.

The CDR3 DNA follows: TGTGCCAGCACCCCCCCGGAGGGGTGGGGAGGCACTGAAGCTTTCTTT. The encoded protein is CASTPPEGWGGTEAFF. This chain joins TRBV28 and TRBJ1-1; the D gene is possibly TRBD1 (5 bases). V was trimmed by 7 bases and J by 4 bases, leaving 22 bases between them. The germline V gene has CDR1 MDHEN and CDR2 SYDVKM. The CDR3 spans 16 residues.

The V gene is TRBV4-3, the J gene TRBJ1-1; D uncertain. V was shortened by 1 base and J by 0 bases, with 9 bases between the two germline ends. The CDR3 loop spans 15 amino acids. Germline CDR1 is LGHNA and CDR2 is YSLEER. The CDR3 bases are TGCGCCAGCAGCCAAGGGGTCGGCCTGAACACTGAAGCTTTCTTT. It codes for CASSQGVGLNTEAFF.

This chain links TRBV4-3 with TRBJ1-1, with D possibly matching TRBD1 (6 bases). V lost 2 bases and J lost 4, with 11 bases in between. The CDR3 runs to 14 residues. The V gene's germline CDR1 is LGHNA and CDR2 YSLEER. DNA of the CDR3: TGCGCCAGCAGCCAATGGACAGAGGGCACTGAAGCTTTCTTT. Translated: CASSQWTEGTEAFF.